The clone carrying this T cell receptor beta chain was counted at least ten times. Researchers turned away patients with other autoimmune diseases, uncontrolled infections, pregnancy or lactation. Clinical symptoms, serum thyroxine, TRAb, thyroid ultrasound and orbital computed tomography were relied on for diagnosis. V dropped 4 bases and J dropped 0 bases, with 10 bases sitting between them. The length of the CDR3 is 14 residues. Germline V lookup: CDR1 MGHDK, CDR2 SYGVNS. This entry is derived from a study of Graves' ophthalmopathy and Graves' hyperthyroidism. About the research overall: Hyperthyroidism was considered stable when no ophthalmopathy appeared within 18 months of follow-up.

RNA transcripts served as template for amplifying TCR beta CDR3 sequences. Second-round multiplex PCR came after a first-round RT-PCR that employed HTBI primers. In TCRdb, the multiplex PCR reads were re-called with MiXCR into one record per CDR3 protein. The table has some 1.1 million distinct CDR3 sequences, approximately 35% seen once. Input material: peripheral blood or thyroid tissue (not recorded which). The TCR comes from an adult man with Graves' hyperthyroidism. This chain joins TRBV25-1 and TRBJ2-7; D not certain. CDR3 nucleotides: TGTGCCAGCAGTGGGGAATACGGCTCCTACGAGCAGTACTTC. This codes for CASSGEYGSYEQYF.